These 21 T cell receptor beta chains share one sample of origin, sequenced in a study of persistence of HIV-infected CD4 T cells (dated by TCRdb to between 2020 and 2021). TCRbeta repertoires were sequenced from genomic DNA with the immunoSEQ hsTCRB assay version 4 in survey mode. TCRdb carries this immuneACCESS record with in-frame sequences only. Its versions omit some clonotypes, under half of them owing to an unresolved V gene in the studies checked, with the rest unexplained. Recorded for this sample are 45,000 to 55,000 clones; 70% to 80% of them occurred a single time. Around 3% of the sample belongs to the ten largest clones. The intended sense of this specimen's treatment or condition label: suppressive antiretroviral therapy. Cells were stimulated with lysates of CMV-infected fibroblasts at roughly 11 ug/mL. Memory populations depleted of antigen-responding cells were obtained by sorting nonresponding CD40L-negative CD69-negative CD45RO-high memory CD4+ T cells.

Their antigen targets remain unknown. Sequenced here: CD4+ T cells sorted from PBMCs after roughly 18-hour stimulation, sampled from a patient who received antiretroviral therapy. Read against the paper, the sample's cell subset or site label means: CD40L-CD69- CD45RO-high memory CD4 T cells not responding to CMV lysate. These receptor sequences come from an adult man with HIV who was CMV-seropositive.

The chain carries TRBV11-3 and TRBJ1-6, with 7 bases identical to TRBD1. The CDR3 runs 14 residues. Germline CDR1 is SGHNT and CDR2 is YENEEA. J lost 5 bases, V lost 4 bases, and 2 bases had no gene match. CDR3 sequence reads: CASSSGQDNSPLHF. In DNA, the CDR3 is TGTGCCAGCAGCTCTGGACAGGATAATTCACCCCTCCACTTT. The full variable domain, with the rest looked up from reference TRBV11-3 and TRBJ1-6, is EAGVVQSPRYKIIEKKQPVAFWCNPISGHNTLYWYLQNLGQGPELLIRYENEEAVDDSQLPKDRFSAERLKGVDSTLKIQPAELGDSAVYLCASSSGQDNSPLHFGNGTRLTVT.

V and J are TRBV7-2 and TRBJ2-1, with 7 bases lining up with TRBD1. Germline lookup yields CDR1 SGHTA and CDR2 FQGNSA. J gave up 5 bases and V 4 bases, and 5 bases lay outside the gene matches. The length of the CDR3 is 14 residues. The CDR3 nucleotides are TGTGCCAGCAGCTCAACCGGGACAGACAATGAGCAGTTCTTC. This sequence encodes CASSSTGTDNEQFF.

The sample holds a few counts of this clone. The rearrangement uses TRBV7-9 and TRBJ2-7; no firm D call. The CDR3 spans 13 residues. Germline loops: CDR1 SEHNR, CDR2 FQNEAQ (reference sequence). Between the trimmed V and J ends, which lost 1 base and 4 bases, there was a span of 8 bases. The CDR3 loop is CASSLEVGYEQYF. CDR3 nucleotides: TGTGCCAGCAGCTTAGAAGTCGGATACGAGCAGTACTTC.

The rearrangement joins TRBV7-2 to TRBJ2-7; D is unclear. This CDR3 region has 14 residues. Trimming removed 1 base from V and 0 bases from J, with 7 bases in between. Per germline, CDR1 SGHTA and CDR2 FQGNSA. CDR3 nucleotide sequence: TGTGCCAGCAGCTTAGGTCGGTCCTCCTACGAGCAGTACTTC. Its translation is CASSLGRSSYEQYF.

V is TRBV19 and J is TRBJ1-5; D not certain. The ends were cut back, 8 bases at V and 5 bases at J, with 13 bases in the middle. CDR1 LNHDA and CDR2 SQIVND come from the germline V gene (reference sequence). CDR3 size: 13 residues. The CDR3 DNA follows: TGTGCCAGTTCGGCCCGGTGGGATCAGCCCCAGCATTTT. Translating it yields CASSARWDQPQHF.

The V call is TRBV7-8, the J call TRBJ2-1, with 12 bases aligning to TRBD2. V lost 0 bases, J lost 4 bases, and 4 bases stayed unmatched. This CDR3 is built from 17 residues. Germline V gives CDR1 SGHVS, CDR2 FQNEAQ. CDR3: CASSLAPSGGAYNEQFF. The CDR3 DNA follows: TGTGCCAGCAGCTTAGCTCCTAGCGGGGGGGCATACAATGAGCAGTTCTTC.

Relative to its sample, this clone is medium-sized (0.01 to 0.1%). The chain is built from TRBV29-1 and TRBJ1-2, with D maybe TRBD1 (6 bases). Trimming stripped 5 bases from V and 6 bases from J, with 16 bases between. Germline V gene sequence: CDR1 SQVTM, CDR2 ANQGSEA. This CDR3 region has 13 residues. The CDR3 sequence: CSVTGIDKDGYTF. Written as DNA, the CDR3 is TGCAGCGTTACAGGGATCGATAAGGATGGCTACACCTTC.

This chain connects TRBV29-1 to TRBJ2-5, with 9 bases identical to TRBD2. Trimming at V came to 6 bases and at J to 0 bases, leaving 14 bases not matched to a gene. CDR1 SQVTM and CDR2 ANQGSEA come from the germline V gene. The CDR3 is 17 residues long. CDR3: CSVYEVSSGRYQETQYF. In DNA form, the CDR3 reads TGCAGCGTCTACGAAGTTTCGAGCGGGAGGTACCAAGAGACCCAGTACTTC.

This chain joins TRBV4-1 and TRBJ2-3, with unresolved D. Trimming took off 4 bases at V and 2 bases at J, with 19 bases between the two ends. The CDR3 totals 17 residues. CDR1 and CDR2 (germline): MGHRA, YSYEKL. CDR3 region: CASSRTAVSGNTDTQYF. CDR3 sequence (DNA): TGCGCCAGCAGCCGGACCGCCGTTAGTGGGAACACAGATACGCAGTATTTT.

The chain has TRBV19 and TRBJ1-5, with D maybe TRBD1 (5 bases). V was pared by 1 base and J by 0 bases, with 7 bases between. The CDR3 loop spans 15 amino acids. The germline CDR1 and CDR2 sequences are LNHDA and SQIVND (reference sequence). The CDR3 protein is CASSIGGYSNQPQHF. The CDR3 DNA sequence: TGTGCCAGTAGTATAGGGGGGTATAGCAATCAGCCCCAGCATTTT.

There are a few counts of this clone. This chain uses TRBV2 with TRBJ1-2; no firm D call. Between the trimmed V and J ends, which lost 8 bases and 7 bases, there was a span of 14 bases. Germline CDR1 and CDR2: SNHLY and FYNNEI. The CDR3 loop spans 12 amino acids. The CDR3, as DNA: TGTGCCAGCCGGGGTCTGGTCGGTGGCTACACCTTC. Its protein is CASRGLVGGYTF.

The V gene is TRBV5-1, the J gene TRBJ2-7, with D possibly TRBD2 on 5 matching bases. The germline gives CDR1 SGHRS, CDR2 YFSETQ. CDR3 size: 12 residues. Trimming pared 4 bases from V and 3 bases from J, leaving 8 bases between. The CDR3 region is CASSPDFYEQYF. Here the CDR3 DNA reads TGCGCCAGCAGCCCGGACTTCTACGAGCAGTACTTC.

Here the CDR3 DNA reads TGCGCCAGCAGCCAAATGGCGGCGGTTAGTAGTCAAGGCTACACCTTC. Amino acid sequence: CASSQMAAVSSQGYTF. The V gene is TRBV4-1, the J gene TRBJ1-2; D unresolved. The V gene lost 2 bases and the J gene lost 8 bases, with 21 bases spanning the gap. The CDR3 runs to 16 residues. The germline V gene encodes CDR1 MGHRA and CDR2 YSYEKL.

The chain recombines TRBV18 with TRBJ2-3; D unclear. CDR1 and CDR2 (germline): KGHSH, LQKENI. The CDR3 totals 13 residues. Between the trimmed V and J ends, which lost 0 bases and 1 base, there was a span of 2 bases. The chain's CDR3 is CASSPPGTDTQYF. In DNA, the CDR3 is TGTGCCAGCTCACCACCGGGCACAGATACGCAGTATTTT.

V usage is TRBV19 and J usage is TRBJ1-6; 7 bases are shared with TRBD1. Germline values: CDR1 LNHDA, CDR2 SQIVND (reference sequence). The CDR3 extends over 17 amino acids. The trim removed 5 bases at V and 7 bases at J, leaving 14 bases unmatched. The CDR3 spells CASSPRPDRVKNSPLHF. The DNA for the CDR3 is TGTGCCAGTAGTCCCCGTCCCGACAGGGTCAAAAATTCACCCCTCCACTTT.

The chain is built from TRBV6-5 and TRBJ2-5; D remains unclear. The germline V and J ends were trimmed by 4 bases and 4 bases, with 10 bases remaining between them. Germline CDR1 is MNHEY and CDR2 is SVGAGI. The CDR3 loop spans 13 amino acids. The CDR3 nucleotides are TGTGCCAGCAGTTCGGGTCTTCCAGAGACCCAGTACTTC. It yields the protein CASSSGLPETQYF.

This sequence joins TRBV2 and TRBJ2-7, with TRBD2 as a possible D gene (5 bases). V gave up 2 bases and J gave up 7 bases, with 15 bases separating them. This CDR3 has 14 residues. CDR1 is SNHLY and CDR2 is FYNNEI in the germline V gene. The CDR3 DNA sequence: TGTGCCAGCAGTGAACAGAGGAACCCGGGGGAGCAGTACTTC. This codes for CASSEQRNPGEQYF.

The chain has TRBV7-2 and TRBJ1-1; D remains unclear. The germline V and J ends were trimmed by 0 bases and 6 bases, with 11 bases remaining between them. Germline CDR1 is SGHTA and CDR2 is FQGNSA. This CDR3 spans 14 amino acids. The CDR3 sequence: CASSLAGNKPEAFF. The CDR3 region has the DNA TGTGCCAGCAGCTTAGCAGGAAATAAACCTGAAGCTTTCTTT. Looking up the rest from reference TRBV7-2 and TRBJ1-1 gives the full variable domain: GAGVSQSPSNKVTEKGKDVELRCDPISGHTALYWYRQSLGQGLEFLIYFQGNSAPDKSGLPSDRFSAERTGGSVSTLTIQRTQQEDSAVYLCASSLAGNKPEAFFGQGTRLTVV.

The V call is TRBV5-6, the J call TRBJ1-2; D ambiguous. Trimming pared 0 bases from V and 4 bases from J, leaving 7 bases between. Germline CDR1 SGHDT, CDR2 YYEEEE. The CDR3 is 13 amino acids. CDR3 protein: CASSLEAVYGYTF. The CDR3 nucleotides read TGTGCCAGCAGCTTGGAAGCGGTCTATGGCTACACCTTC.

This clone was observed a handful of times. The chain combines TRBV3-1 (or the pseudogene TRBV3-2) with TRBJ2-7; D ambiguous. The CDR3 is 12 amino acids. Germline CDR1 and CDR2: LGHDT and YNNKEL (reference sequence). V gave up 4 bases and J gave up 3 bases, with 7 bases separating them. The CDR3 DNA is TGTGCCAGCAGCCCGTCAGGCTACGAGCAGTACTTC. Translated: CASSPSGYEQYF.

The chain carries TRBV20-1 and TRBJ1-5; D unclear. Trimming stripped 3 bases from V and 3 bases from J, with 9 bases between. Germline lookup yields CDR1 DFQATT and CDR2 SNEGSKA (reference sequence). The CDR3 spans 13 residues. This CDR3 reads CSASNDPNQPQHF. The CDR3 DNA reads TGCAGTGCTAGTAACGACCCCAATCAGCCCCAGCATTTT.